Following are 20 T cell receptor beta chains from one sample sequenced in a study of naive and memory T cell subsets. Two oligonucleotides, mixed equimolar, formed the beta constant-region primer covering TRBC1 and TRBC2. Nested alpha and beta constant-region primers with the SP2 primer drove four PCR rounds on ligated cDNA. Via MiXCR, TCRdb re-called the UMI-ligation and nested PCR reads, giving one row per CDR3 protein. This table has 120,000 or so distinct CDR3 sequences, 35% to 40% appearing once. The sequencing sample was made of central memory CD4+ T cells from blood. Every receptor here comes from a human donor in good health.

J is TRBJ2-2 and V is TRBV6-1; 9 bases align to TRBD2. J was trimmed by 1 base and V by 8 bases; bases with no gene match: 11. CDR1 is MNHNS and CDR2 is SASEGT in the germline V gene. The CDR3 has 17 residues. CDR3 sequence: CASPNRASGMNTGELFF. The DNA for the CDR3 is TGTGCCAGCCCGAATAGAGCTAGCGGGATGAACACCGGGGAGCTGTTTTTT.

This clonotype has just a few counts. V is TRBV5-1 and J is TRBJ2-4, with a tentative D call TRBD1 (6 bases). Germline assignment: CDR1 SGHRS and CDR2 YFSETQ. CDR3 length: 14 amino acids. V lost 4 bases and J lost 6, with 14 bases in between. The CDR3 loop reads CASSHGTQANIQYF. The DNA of the CDR3 is TGCGCCAGCAGCCACGGGACACAGGCAAACATTCAGTACTTC.

This chain links TRBV7-3 with TRBJ2-3; D tentatively reads TRBD1 or TRBD2 (5 bases each). Trimming removed 1 base at V and 10 bases at J, with 15 bases between. The CDR3 covers 14 residues. Germline V gene data show CDR1 as SGHTA and CDR2 as FQGTGA. CDR3 sequence: CASSLMTGPAAQYF. CDR3 sequence (DNA): TGTGCCAGCAGCTTAATGACGGGGCCTGCGGCGCAGTATTTT.

The chain combines TRBV4-3 with TRBJ1-4; no firm D call. Germline CDR1 LGHNA, CDR2 YSLEER. V was cut by 2 bases and J by 8 bases, with 12 bases left in between. This CDR3 has 14 amino acids. The DNA for the CDR3 is TGCGCCAGCAGCCAAAGATTAGGGAAGGAAAAACTGTTTTTT. Translation: CASSQRLGKEKLFF.

This clonotype was seen more than once but under ten times. The CDR3, as DNA: TGTGCCAGCAGTTACACTACAGGGTATAGTCAGCCCCAGCATTTT. It specifies CASSYTTGYSQPQHF. The chain has TRBV6-2 or TRBV6-3 and TRBJ1-5, with D possibly matching TRBD1 (6 bases). The CDR3 totals 15 residues. CDR1 is MNHEY, CDR2 SVGEGT, per germline. V lost 2 bases, J lost 6 bases, and 14 bases lay in between.

The rearrangement uses TRBV5-1 and TRBJ2-1; 9 bases fit TRBD2. With V trimmed by 2 bases and J by 10 bases, 7 bases remained unmatched. Germline lookup yields CDR1 SGHRS and CDR2 YFSETQ. The CDR3 totals 14 residues. The CDR3 reads CASSFSGSRKEQFF. CDR3 in DNA: TGCGCCAGCAGCTTTAGCGGGAGCCGAAAAGAGCAGTTCTTC. Looking up the rest from reference TRBV5-1 and TRBJ2-1 gives the full variable domain: KAGVTQTPRYLIKTRGQQVTLSCSPISGHRSVSWYQQTPGQGLQFLFEYFSETQRNKGNFPGRFSGRQFSNSRSEMNVSTLELGDSALYLCASSFSGSRKEQFFGPGTRLTVL.

The chain carries TRBV6-5 and TRBJ1-6; TRBD1 matches at 9 bases. Germline V gene lookup returns CDR1 MNHEY and CDR2 SVGAGI. V dropped 10 bases and J dropped 6; count of bases not matched to a gene: 4. The CDR3 totals 13 residues. The DNA for the CDR3 is TGTGCCACCCGGACAGGGGCTAATTCACCCCTCCACTTT. Its translation is CATRTGANSPLHF.

This sequence joins TRBV4-3 and TRBJ2-3; D might be TRBD1 (6 bases). Deletions cut 0 bases from V and 1 base from J, with 11 bases between. The CDR3 sequence is 16 residues long. CDR1 and CDR2 (germline): LGHNA, YSLEER. In nucleotides, the CDR3 is TGCGCCAGCAGCCAAGAACCGGCAGGGGGCACAGATACGCAGTATTTT. Protein product: CASSQEPAGGTDTQYF.

The chain carries TRBV7-9 and TRBJ2-3; a possible D gene is TRBD2 (5 bases). The CDR3 extends over 14 amino acids. Germline V gene data show CDR1 as SEHNR and CDR2 as FQNEAQ (reference sequence). The V end was cut by 1 base, the J end by 6 bases, with 11 bases between. The CDR3 sequence is CASSLGTGSDTQYF. In DNA, the CDR3 is TGTGCCAGCAGCTTAGGGACTGGGAGCGATACGCAGTATTTT.

This clonotype has just a few counts. V is TRBV6-5 and J is TRBJ2-7, with D possibly being TRBD2 (6 bases). V was shortened by 2 bases and J by 7 bases, with 18 bases between the two germline ends. CDR3 length equals 15 residues. The germline gives CDR1 MNHEY, CDR2 SVGAGI. For the CDR3, the DNA is TGTGCCAGCAGTTACACGCCCCAGGAGGGTACGGAGCAGTACTTC. It yields the protein CASSYTPQEGTEQYF.

The J gene is TRBJ2-5, the V gene TRBV20-1, with 13 bases matching TRBD2. This CDR3 is 16 amino acids long. Germline lookup yields CDR1 DFQATT and CDR2 SNEGSKA (reference sequence). The ends lost 6 bases at V and 5 bases at J; junction bases unmatched: 12. In DNA, the CDR3 is TGCAGTGCCACCGGACTAGCGGGAGTATATTACGAGACCCAGTACTTC. Translating it yields CSATGLAGVYYETQYF.

This chain uses TRBV2 with TRBJ1-6; D uncertain. V was trimmed by 6 bases and J by 4 bases, leaving 13 bases between them. Looked up from germline, CDR1 is SNHLY and CDR2 is FYNNEI. CDR3 length: 15 amino acids. CDR3 sequence (DNA): TGTGCCAGCAGGGAAACGGGGAATTATAATTCACCCCTCCACTTT. Residues: CASRETGNYNSPLHF.

V is TRBV28 and J is TRBJ1-4, with a tentative D call TRBD1 (5 bases). V lost 6 bases to trimming and J lost 7 bases, with 15 bases between them. This CDR3 has 14 residues. The germline V gene has CDR1 MDHEN and CDR2 SYDVKM. The DNA for the CDR3 is TGTGCCAGCAGATTAGAAGGGGTTGGTGAAAAACTGTTTTTT. Translation: CASRLEGVGEKLFF.

This clonotype was observed a handful of times. This rearrangement joins TRBV11-2 to TRBJ2-1; perhaps TRBD2 as D (5 bases). CDR3 length: 14 residues. With 2 bases removed from V and 6 bases from J, the gap between germline ends came to 11 bases. The germline CDR1 and CDR2 sequences are SGHAT and FQNNGV. CDR3 in amino acids: CASSLRLALNEQFF. CDR3 nucleotide sequence: TGTGCCAGCAGCTTAAGGCTAGCTCTCAATGAGCAGTTCTTC.

This clonotype was seen more than once but under ten times. The chain uses TRBV20-1 and TRBJ1-4; TRBD1 might be the D (5 bases). The CDR3 is 10 amino acids. Germline V gene data show CDR1 as DFQATT and CDR2 as SNEGSKA (reference sequence). V shed 6 bases and J shed 14 bases, with 13 bases lying between them. CDR3 DNA: TGCAGTGCCCGAGGGGATATGCTGTTTTTT. Residues: CSARGDMLFF.

This clonotype was counted only a few times. The chain has TRBV5-1 and TRBJ2-5; D possibly corresponds to TRBD1 (6 bases). V lost 6 bases to trimming and J lost 5 bases, with 20 bases between them. Germline-derived CDR1 and CDR2 are SGHRS and YFSETQ. The CDR3 sequence is 15 residues long. CDR3 sequence reads: CASTKGTQGFETQYF. The CDR3 bases are TGCGCCAGCACCAAAGGAACTCAGGGGTTCGAGACCCAGTACTTC.

This clonotype occurred many times. The J gene is TRBJ2-1, the V gene TRBV6-6, with 11 bases fitting TRBD2. This CDR3 region has 15 residues. Germline assignment: CDR1 MNHNY and CDR2 SVGAGI (reference sequence). V shed 7 bases and J 6 bases; nucleotides not matched to a gene: 8. The chain's CDR3 is CASILTSGGTNEQFF. CDR3 nucleotide sequence: TGTGCCAGCATCCTAACTAGCGGGGGAACCAATGAGCAGTTCTTC.

The V call is TRBV11-2, the J call TRBJ2-1; D not resolved. The germline V gene encodes CDR1 SGHAT and CDR2 FQNNGV. CDR3 size: 14 residues. The V end lost 1 base, the J end lost 4 bases, and 8 bases lay between the germline ends. The CDR3 reads CASSLGVGYNEQFF. The CDR3 region has the DNA TGTGCCAGCAGCTTAGGAGTGGGTTACAATGAGCAGTTCTTC.

CDR3 in amino acids: CASSLGTVGYQPQHF. In DNA, the CDR3 is TGTGCCAGTAGTCTTGGGACAGTGGGCTATCAGCCCCAGCATTTT. J is TRBJ1-5 and V is TRBV19, with 7 bases aligning to TRBD1. The CDR3 length is 15 residues. J was trimmed by 5 bases and V by 5 bases; bases with no gene match: 9. CDR1 LNHDA and CDR2 SQIVND come from the germline V gene (reference sequence). Variable domain in full (rest from reference TRBV19 and TRBJ1-5): DGGITQSPKYLFRKEGQNVTLSCEQNLNHDAMYWYRQDPGQGLRLIYYSQIVNDFQKGDIAEGYSVSREKKESFPLTVTSAQKNPTAFYLCASSLGTVGYQPQHFGDGTRLSIL.

This clonotype was counted only a few times. The rearrangement uses TRBV5-1 and TRBJ2-3, with 7 bases that match TRBD2. The CDR3 sequence is 13 residues long. The V gene's germline CDR1 is SGHRS and CDR2 YFSETQ. The J segment lost 5 bases and the V segment lost 3 bases, leaving 3 bases of the junction unmatched. The CDR3 region is CASSSGLIDTQYF. CDR3 DNA: TGCGCCAGCAGCTCGGGACTAATAGATACGCAGTATTTT.